This T cell receptor (beta chain) comes out of a study of molecular identifiers for immune sequencing clone quantification. Study results and limitations: Naive cells had under 1% of molecules in clones above 20 RNA copies, effectors over 98%.

In the case of this clonotype: Its antigen is unidentified. At one of its ends the junction is not consistent with the germline gene, which may arise from a read error.

The CDR3 totals 12 residues. CDR1 and CDR2 (germline): DFQATT, SNEGSKA (reference sequence). TCRdb ran MiXCR on the PCR reads and lists one entry per CDR3 protein. The sample yields approximately 590,000 distinct CDR3 sequences, around 25% seen once. Source material: naive CD8+ T cells from blood, with Jurkat cell RNA spiked in. Subset noted: FACS-sorted CD8+CD4-CCR7+CD45RA+ naive T cells. The rearrangement joins TRBV20-1 to TRBJ1-6; D gene unclear. The receptor comes from a human donor in good health. Some libraries in this study had Jurkat cell RNA spiked in. This chain's CDR3 is CSVRPPNSPLHF. The CDR3 nucleotides are TGCAGTGTTAGACCCCCGAACTCACCCCTCCACTTT.